The sequence of this TCR beta chain was determined in a study of human T cells and chemical hapten exposure (dated by TCRdb to the early 2020s). General notes on the study: Libraries were combined into a pool for sequencing, and differences in TCR yield between samples came mainly from small differences in library volumes within the pool. Peripheral blood TCR repertoire changes were tracked in vivo in alopecia patients during primary and secondary sensitization to the hapten diphenylcyclopropenone (DPC). From each blood RNA sample, both TCR alpha and TCR beta chains were sequenced. On the study overall, not on this receptor specifically: DPC sensitization did not change how many TCRs were above 1 in 1000 frequency, and no evidence was found of alterations in global repertoire structure. Repeated subsampling changed both the strength of the expansion versus patch-test correlation and the threshold at which that correlation became significant.

Total RNA was extracted from unfractionated whole blood that had been collected in Tempus Blood RNA tubes. Five healthy volunteers served as TCR sequencing controls and were bled at day 0, 2 weeks and 6 weeks. Of note for this clonotype: The specificity of this receptor is unknown. There are no base qualities to consult, and no much larger clone falls within one base.

Libraries were prepared through 5' RACE. TCRdb records Illumina MiSeq as the sequencer. During library preparation, unique molecular identifiers were attached to individual cDNA molecules so that TCRs could be counted in a quantitative, reproducible way. Per the original workflow: Samples had a median of about 96,000 TCRs, with a range from about 23,224 to 750,000. The Decombinator software suite was used to annotate V, J and CDR3 in the TCR reads. To make PS versus PT1 abundance plots, every sample was subsampled to the same number of TCRs (28,000). Expanded TCRs were defined as absent before sensitization and observed at least eight times at the 2-week time point. TCRdb reprocessing: public reads trimmed at Q25 with fastp, clones called with MiXCR, in-frame beta chains kept. One record per CDR3 amino acid sequence lists the most common genes and DNA. The V and J calls come from TCRdb's annotation, not from the publication. In this sample the table shows 110,000 or so distinct CDR3 sequences, approximately 20% of which occur a single time. The top ten hold around 2.7% of the sample.

The germline V gene (reference sequence) specifies SEHNR as CDR1 and FQNEAQ as CDR2. V lost 5 bases and J lost 3 bases; the stretch between them is 11 bases long. The CDR3 has 13 amino acids, counting the end cysteine and phenylalanine. Just CDR3 DNA is preserved here, 39 bases in frame from base 1. This clonotype originated in a human donor in good health. The chain is made from TRBV7-9 and TRBJ2-7; the D gene is not confidently resolved. The DNA reads as follows: TGTGCCAGCAGCCTAGGGCTCGGCTACGAGCAGTACTTC. The resulting protein is CASSLGLGYEQYF.